This TCR beta chain was identified in a study of blood T cell repertoires in COVID-19. The method was immunoSEQ multiplex PCR; TCRdb's version includes in-frame clones alone and lacks a portion of them. This sample has 88,000 or so clones, with approximately 80% found just once. Germline V gene lookup returns CDR1 LGHDT and CDR2 YNNKEL (reference sequence). V dropped 7 bases and J dropped 3; count of bases not matched to a gene: 8. CDR3 length equals 14 residues. This clone was picked up one time. The sample consisted of peripheral blood. This sequence was found in a man older than 75 with acute or convalescent COVID-19. The chain is built from TRBV3-1 (or the pseudogene TRBV3-2) and TRBJ1-2, with 7 bases that match TRBD1. As DNA, the CDR3 is TGTGCCAGCACCAGCGCAGGGGGGTACTATGGCTACACCTTC. Translation: CASTSAGGYYGYTF.